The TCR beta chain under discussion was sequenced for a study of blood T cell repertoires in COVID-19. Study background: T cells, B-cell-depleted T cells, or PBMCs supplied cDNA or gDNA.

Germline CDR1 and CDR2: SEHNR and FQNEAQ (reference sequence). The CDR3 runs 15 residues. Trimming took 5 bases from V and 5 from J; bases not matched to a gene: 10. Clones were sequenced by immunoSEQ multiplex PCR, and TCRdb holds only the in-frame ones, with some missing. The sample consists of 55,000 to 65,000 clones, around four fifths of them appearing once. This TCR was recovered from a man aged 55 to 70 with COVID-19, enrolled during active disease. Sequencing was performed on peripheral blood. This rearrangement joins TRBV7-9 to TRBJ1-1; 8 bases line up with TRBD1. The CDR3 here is CASSPGQGGRTEAFF. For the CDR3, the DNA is TGTGCCAGCAGCCCCGGACAGGGAGGAAGGACTGAAGCTTTCTTT. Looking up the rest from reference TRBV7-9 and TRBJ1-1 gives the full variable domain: DTGVSQNPRHKITKRGQNVTFRCDPISEHNRLYWYRQTLGQGPEFLTYFQNEAQLEKSRLLSDRFSAERPKGSFSTLEIQRTEQGDSAMYLCASSPGQGGRTEAFFGQGTRLTVV.